The T cell receptor beta chain under discussion was sequenced for a study of brain T cells in children with intractable seizures. About this clone: Its antigen is still unknown.

Germline V gene lookup returns CDR1 SGHDT and CDR2 YYEEEE. The germline V and J ends were trimmed by 1 base and 7 bases, with 6 bases remaining between them. This CDR3 is 12 amino acids long. Sequencing used immunoSEQ multiplex PCR; TCRdb keeps in-frame clones, though not all of them. The repertoire holds about 340,000 clones, with over 90% as singletons. Stated time point: blood from clinic visit 5 months post-surgery; TSC patient then seizure free. Study-wide results and limits: HCMV serostatus was not known, and viral specificity came from CDR3 similarity only.

Sequencing used peripheral blood, obtained 4 to 5 months after surgery. The sequence was obtained from a boy younger than two with tuberous sclerosis and intractable seizures. The chain has TRBV5-6 and TRBJ1-5; the D is unclear. This CDR3 is CASSLFGQPQHF. CDR3 DNA sequence: TGTGCCAGCAGCTTGTTTGGGCAGCCCCAGCATTTT.